This T cell receptor beta chain was recorded in a study of blood T cell repertoires in COVID-19. The CDR3 runs 16 residues. From germline, CDR1 is SGHRS and CDR2 YFSETQ. V shed 4 bases, J shed 4 bases, and the junction held 7 bases outside the gene matches. Only in-frame clones appear in the TCRdb table, and some are missing; sequencing was by immunoSEQ multiplex PCR. Found here are 220,000 or so clones, 80% to 90% of them singletons; the top ten hold roughly 5%. The clonotype was recovered from a woman aged 55-75 years who had recovered from COVID-19. The material sequenced was peripheral blood. The J gene is TRBJ2-1, the V gene TRBV5-1; 11 bases agree with TRBD2. CDR3 nucleotides: TGCGCCAGCAGCCAACCGACTAGCGGGGCTTACAATGAGCAGTTCTTC. Its protein is CASSQPTSGAYNEQFF. The full variable domain, completed using reference TRBV5-1 and TRBJ2-1, is KAGVTQTPRYLIKTRGQQVTLSCSPISGHRSVSWYQQTPGQGLQFLFEYFSETQRNKGNFPGRFSGRQFSNSRSEMNVSTLELGDSALYLCASSQPTSGAYNEQFFGPGTRLTVL.